This T cell receptor (beta chain) was retrieved from a study of cytomegalovirus exposure and HLA in healthy donors. Whole-study context: Genotyping of some 390 donors showed that 80% to 85% belonged to the Caucasian-associated ancestry cluster. Overall study results and limits: As a later analysis showed, several of the most significant clusters appeared to be linked to common viral pathogens.

On this clone: Its target is not known.

Vbeta (60) and Jbeta (13) primers were used in the PCR. Libraries were prepared by immunoSEQ multiplex PCR; TCRdb keeps only in-frame clonotypes and omits some of them. The sample holds about 76,000 clones. The V gene's germline CDR1 is LGHNA and CDR2 YNFKEQ. With 2 bases removed from V and 0 bases from J, the gap between germline ends came to 17 bases. The CDR3 has 18 residues. The chain links TRBV4-2 to TRBJ1-5, with D hard to call. The specimen sequenced was PBMCs. The sequence came from a woman aged 40 to 55 in good health and CMV-seropositive. DNA for the CDR3: TGTGCCAGCAGCCAAAGGGAGGGCCTAATGGATAGCAATCAGCCCCAGCATTTT. Translating it yields CASSQREGLMDSNQPQHF.